The present entry profiles one T cell receptor (beta chain) with its context. Many counts were recorded for this clonotype. The target of this receptor is not known. Per-nucleotide qualities are absent, and no much larger clonotype sits a single base away. cDNA was synthesized by template-switch 5'RACE using a primer carrying a 10-nucleotide random unique molecular identifier by which each TCR transcript was tagged. Each sequencing run produced over 160 million TCR-beta sequences covering 15-18 subjects. The RNeasy kit was used for extraction of total RNA. The KAPA Real-time Library Amplification kit was used to amplify TCR-beta VDJ regions with primers for the TCR constant region and the 5'RACE anchor. Sample indexes and Illumina adaptors were added in a first PCR, and a second PCR then increased library yield. After Ampure bead purification, the roughly 650 bp TCR product was size-selected on a 2% E-gel SizeSelection system. Before pooling, library quality was checked on a Bioanalyzer, concentration was measured with Qubit, and libraries were quantified with the Kapa Library Quantification kit. Paired-end 2 x 150 bp sequencing of the libraries was performed on an Illumina HiSeq 2500. To increase sequence diversity, about 25-30% phiX was spiked into each library pool. The study's processing was this. Quality-filtered reads were processed with the UMI-based MiGEC pipeline, which removed over 75% of raw TCR sequences during error correction. VDJ genes were aligned to IMGT germline references, and each clonotype was defined by a unique CDR3 amino acid sequence together with V-J genes. Clonal expansion, Shannon diversity, and CDR3 relatedness (CalcPairwiseDistances, ClusterSamples) were evaluated with VDJtools, and phylogenetic trees were built with CLCbio workbench. Clones with at least 8 unique UMIs were defined as expanded, with this threshold being based on coefficient-of-variation modelling across technical triplicates. Using fastp at Q25 and MiXCR, TCRdb reprocessed the public reads and kept productive beta chains. Rows are unified per CDR3 protein, each entry keeping the most common DNA and genes. The authors' filters were not applied to this entry. The sample has 65,000 to 75,000 distinct CDR3 sequences on record, over 4% of them singletons. Around 6% of the sample comes from the top ten.

The sample comes from a study of neurological immune-mediated disorders (dated by TCRdb to 2018 to 2020). About the investigation overall: Among the roughly 34 multiple sclerosis patients, relapsing-remitting MS accounted for around 31 and secondary progressive MS accounted for 3. Peripheral blood TCR-beta repertoires from HTLV-I-associated myelopathy (HAM/TSP) patients, multiple sclerosis patients and healthy controls were compared by UMI-based sequencing. The roughly 110 TCR-beta libraries included longitudinal samples, technical triplicates and paired sorted CD4+ and CD8+ T-cell subsets alongside PBMC samples. The cohort included approximately 68 subjects: some 14 with HAM/TSP, about 34 with multiple sclerosis, and around 20 healthy controls. Study-wide conclusions, independent of this receptor: In phylogenetic analysis, the repertoires of 18 of 34 MS patients grouped into a cluster of related CDR3 sequences, which suggests a possible signature at the repertoire level. The MS cluster was not associated with any clinical or MRI features, and the authors stated that larger cohorts are needed. TCR clonal expansion was greatest in HAM/TSP patients and smallest in MS patients, who ranked below even healthy controls. No identical CDR3 amino acid sequences were shared among expanded clones across subjects, suggesting private TCR-beta repertoires in all groups.

For the unsorted PBMC libraries, 2 million PBMCs were stored in RNAlater at -80 degrees C until RNA extraction and were used to generate the libraries. The multiple sclerosis patients were enrolled in a US clinical protocol that used magnetic resonance imaging to evaluate disease progression. PBMCs were separated from peripheral blood using Ficoll-Hypaque density gradient centrifugation and then cryopreserved in liquid nitrogen. Trimming removed 1 base from V and 2 bases from J, leaving 14 bases between the germline ends. From its cysteine to its phenylalanine, the CDR3 spans 16 amino acids. Of the read, only the CDR3 DNA is kept; its 48 bases are in frame from base 1. CDR1 SGHKS and CDR2 YYEKEE are derived from the germline V gene (reference sequence).

The material sequenced was PBMCs. The receptor was derived from a human donor with multiple sclerosis. The donor label of this sample is uncertain. Here the chain combines TRBV5-5 and TRBJ2-3; a tentative D call is TRBD1 (6 bases match). The CDR3 reads CASSLIVGGVTDTQYF. The DNA sequence is TGTGCCAGCAGCTTGATAGTAGGGGGAGTCACAGATACGCAGTATTTT.